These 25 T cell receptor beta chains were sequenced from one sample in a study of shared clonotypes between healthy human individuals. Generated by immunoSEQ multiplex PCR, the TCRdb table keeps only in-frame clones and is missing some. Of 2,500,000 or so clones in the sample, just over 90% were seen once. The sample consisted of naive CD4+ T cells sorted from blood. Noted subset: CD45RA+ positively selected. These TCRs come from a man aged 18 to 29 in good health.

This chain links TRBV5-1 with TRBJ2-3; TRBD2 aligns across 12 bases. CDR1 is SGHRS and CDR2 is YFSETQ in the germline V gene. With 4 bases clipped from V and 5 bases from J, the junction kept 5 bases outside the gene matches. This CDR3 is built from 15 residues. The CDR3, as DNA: TGCGCCAGCAGCAGGACTAGCGGGGCCCAAGATACGCAGTATTTT. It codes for CASSRTSGAQDTQYF.

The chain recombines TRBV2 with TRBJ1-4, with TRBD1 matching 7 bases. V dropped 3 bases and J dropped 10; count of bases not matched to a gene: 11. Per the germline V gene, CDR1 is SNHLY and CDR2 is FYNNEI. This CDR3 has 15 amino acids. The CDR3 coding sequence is TGTGCCAGCAGTGAGGGGATCCAGGGGGTTGGAAAACTGTTTTTT. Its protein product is CASSEGIQGVGKLFF. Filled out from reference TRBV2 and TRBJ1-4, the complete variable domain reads EPEVTQTPSHQVTQMGQEVILRCVPISNHLYFYWYRQILGQKVEFLVSFYNNEISEKSEIFDDQFSVERPDGSNFTLKIRSTKLEDSAMYFCASSEGIQGVGKLFFGSGTQLSVL.

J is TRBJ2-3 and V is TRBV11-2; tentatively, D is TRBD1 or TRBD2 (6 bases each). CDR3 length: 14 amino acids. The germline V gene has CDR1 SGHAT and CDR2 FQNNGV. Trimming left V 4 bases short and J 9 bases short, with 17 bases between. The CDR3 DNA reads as TGTGCCAGCAGCTCCGTTAGGGGGGCCCTGACGCAGTATTTT. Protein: CASSSVRGALTQYF.

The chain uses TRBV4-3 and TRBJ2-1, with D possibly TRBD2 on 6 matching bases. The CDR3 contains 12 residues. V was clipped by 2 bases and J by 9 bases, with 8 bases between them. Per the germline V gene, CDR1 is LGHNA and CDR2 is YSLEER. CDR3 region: CASSQRDFEQFF. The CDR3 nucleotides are TGCGCCAGCAGCCAACGGGACTTTGAGCAGTTCTTC.

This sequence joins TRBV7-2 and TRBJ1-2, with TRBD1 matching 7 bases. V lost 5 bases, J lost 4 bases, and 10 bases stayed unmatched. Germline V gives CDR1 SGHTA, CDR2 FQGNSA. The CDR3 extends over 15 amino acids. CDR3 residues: CASSPNLRDSYGYTF. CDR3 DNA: TGTGCCAGCAGCCCAAACCTCCGGGACAGCTATGGCTACACCTTC.

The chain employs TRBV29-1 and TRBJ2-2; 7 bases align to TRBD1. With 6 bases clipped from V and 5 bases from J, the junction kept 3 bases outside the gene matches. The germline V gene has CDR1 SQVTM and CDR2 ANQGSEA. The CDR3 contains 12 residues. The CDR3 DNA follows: TGCAGCGTCAACAGGGGTACCGGGGAGCTGTTTTTT. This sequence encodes CSVNRGTGELFF.

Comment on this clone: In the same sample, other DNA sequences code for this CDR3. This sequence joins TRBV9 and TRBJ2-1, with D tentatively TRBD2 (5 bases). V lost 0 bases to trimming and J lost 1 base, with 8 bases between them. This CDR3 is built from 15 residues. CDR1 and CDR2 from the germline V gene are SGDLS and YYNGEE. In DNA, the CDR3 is TGTGCCAGCAGCGTAGGAGGGAATTCCTACAATGAGCAGTTCTTC. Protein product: CASSVGGNSYNEQFF. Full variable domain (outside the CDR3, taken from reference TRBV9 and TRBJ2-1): DSGVTQTPKHLITATGQRVTLRCSPRSGDLSVYWYQQSLDQGLQFLIQYYNGEERAKGNILERFSAQQFPDLHSELNLSSLELGDSALYFCASSVGGNSYNEQFFGPGTRLTVL.

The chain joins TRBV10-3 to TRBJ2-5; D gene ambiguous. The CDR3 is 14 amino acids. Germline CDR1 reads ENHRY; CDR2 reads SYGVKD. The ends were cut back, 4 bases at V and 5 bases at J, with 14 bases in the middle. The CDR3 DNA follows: TGTGCCATCAGTGGATCGCAGTGGCTTGAGACCCAGTACTTC. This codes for CAISGSQWLETQYF.

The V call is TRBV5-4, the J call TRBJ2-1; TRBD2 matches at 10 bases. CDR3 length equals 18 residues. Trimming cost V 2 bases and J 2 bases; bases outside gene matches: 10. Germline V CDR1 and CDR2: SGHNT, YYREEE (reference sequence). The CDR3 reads CASSLERGGSMAYNEQFF. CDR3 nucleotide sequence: TGTGCCAGCAGCTTAGAGCGGGGGGGTTCTATGGCCTACAATGAGCAGTTCTTC. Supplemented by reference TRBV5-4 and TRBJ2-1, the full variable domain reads ETGVTQSPTHLIKTRGQQVTLRCSSQSGHNTVSWYQQALGQGPQFIFQYYREEENGRGNFPPRFSGLQFPNYSSELNVNALELDDSALYLCASSLERGGSMAYNEQFFGPGTRLTVL.

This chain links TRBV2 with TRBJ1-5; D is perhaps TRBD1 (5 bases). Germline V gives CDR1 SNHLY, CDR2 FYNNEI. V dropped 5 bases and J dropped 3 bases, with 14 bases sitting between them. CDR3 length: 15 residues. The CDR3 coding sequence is TGTGCCAGCAGTCCCCGGGGAGGGGACAATCAGCCCCAGCATTTT. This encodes CASSPRGGDNQPQHF.

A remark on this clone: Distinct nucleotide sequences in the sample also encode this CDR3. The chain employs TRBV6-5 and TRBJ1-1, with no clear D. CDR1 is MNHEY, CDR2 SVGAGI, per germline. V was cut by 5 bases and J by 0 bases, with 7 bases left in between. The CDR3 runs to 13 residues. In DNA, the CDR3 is TGTGCCAGCAGTGAGCAGGTGAACACTGAAGCTTTCTTT. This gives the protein CASSEQVNTEAFF.

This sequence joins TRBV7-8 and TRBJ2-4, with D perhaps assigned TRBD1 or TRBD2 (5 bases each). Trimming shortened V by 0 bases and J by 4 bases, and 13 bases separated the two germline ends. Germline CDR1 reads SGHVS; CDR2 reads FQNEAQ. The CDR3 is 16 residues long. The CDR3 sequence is CASSLAPEGIKNIQYF. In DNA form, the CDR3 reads TGTGCCAGCAGCTTAGCCCCTGAGGGGATAAAAAACATTCAGTACTTC. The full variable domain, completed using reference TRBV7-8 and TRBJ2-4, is GAGVSQSPRYKVAKRGQDVALRCDPISGHVSLFWYQQALGQGPEFLTYFQNEAQLDKSGLPSDRFFAERPEGSVSTLKIQRTQQEDSAVYLCASSLAPEGIKNIQYFGAGTRLSVL.

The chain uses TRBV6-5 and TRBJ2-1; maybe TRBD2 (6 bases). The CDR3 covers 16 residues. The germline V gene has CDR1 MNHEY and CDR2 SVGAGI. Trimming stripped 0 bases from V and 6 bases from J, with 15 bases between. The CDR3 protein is CASSYSMGRGFNEQFF. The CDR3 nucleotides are TGTGCCAGCAGTTACTCAATGGGTCGGGGGTTCAATGAGCAGTTCTTC.

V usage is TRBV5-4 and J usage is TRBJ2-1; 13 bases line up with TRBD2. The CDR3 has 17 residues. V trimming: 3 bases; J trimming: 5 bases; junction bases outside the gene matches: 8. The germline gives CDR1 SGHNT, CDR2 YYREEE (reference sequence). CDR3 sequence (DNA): TGTGCCAGCAGCTCTGGCGGGGGGACTAGCGGGGACAATGAGCAGTTCTTC. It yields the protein CASSSGGGTSGDNEQFF.

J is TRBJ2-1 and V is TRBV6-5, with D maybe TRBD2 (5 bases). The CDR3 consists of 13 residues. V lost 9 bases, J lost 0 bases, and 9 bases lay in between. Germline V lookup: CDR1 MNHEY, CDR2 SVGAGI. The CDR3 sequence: CASSDNSYNEQFF. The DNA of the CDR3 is TGTGCCAGTAGCGACAACTCCTACAATGAGCAGTTCTTC.

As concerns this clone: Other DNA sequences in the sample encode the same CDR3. CDR3 residues: CASSIGTGSQPQHF. The DNA for the CDR3 is TGCGCCAGCAGCATAGGGACAGGGAGTCAGCCCCAGCATTTT. The chain employs TRBV5-1 and TRBJ1-5, with 9 nucleotides matching TRBD1. Per the germline V gene, CDR1 is SGHRS and CDR2 is YFSETQ. The CDR3 runs 14 residues. V dropped 4 bases and J dropped 6; count of bases not matched to a gene: 5.

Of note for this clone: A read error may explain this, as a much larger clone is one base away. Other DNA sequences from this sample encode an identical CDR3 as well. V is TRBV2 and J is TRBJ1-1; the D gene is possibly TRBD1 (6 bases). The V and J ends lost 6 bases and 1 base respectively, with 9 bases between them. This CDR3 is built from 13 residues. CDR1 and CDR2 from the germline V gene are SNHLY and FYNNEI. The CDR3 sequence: CASSLDRNTEAFF. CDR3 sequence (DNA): TGTGCCAGCAGCCTGGACAGGAACACTGAAGCTTTCTTT.

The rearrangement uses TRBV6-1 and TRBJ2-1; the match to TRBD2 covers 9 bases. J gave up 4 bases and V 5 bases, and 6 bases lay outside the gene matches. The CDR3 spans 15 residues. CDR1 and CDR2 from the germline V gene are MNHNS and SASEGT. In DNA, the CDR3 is TGTGCCAGCAGTCAAAGCGGGAGGTCTTACAATGAGCAGTTCTTC. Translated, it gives CASSQSGRSYNEQFF.

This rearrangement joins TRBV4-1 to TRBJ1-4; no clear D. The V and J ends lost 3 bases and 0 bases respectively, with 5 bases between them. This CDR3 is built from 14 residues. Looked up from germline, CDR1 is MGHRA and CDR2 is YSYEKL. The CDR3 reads CASSHRTTNEKLFF. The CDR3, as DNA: TGCGCCAGCAGCCACCGAACAACTAATGAAAAACTGTTTTTT.

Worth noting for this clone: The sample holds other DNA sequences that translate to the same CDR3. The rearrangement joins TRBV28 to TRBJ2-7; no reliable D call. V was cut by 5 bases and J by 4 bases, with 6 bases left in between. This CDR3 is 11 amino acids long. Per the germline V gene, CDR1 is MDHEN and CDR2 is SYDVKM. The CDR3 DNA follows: TGTGCCAGCAGTCCTAATTACGAGCAGTACTTC. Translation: CASSPNYEQYF.

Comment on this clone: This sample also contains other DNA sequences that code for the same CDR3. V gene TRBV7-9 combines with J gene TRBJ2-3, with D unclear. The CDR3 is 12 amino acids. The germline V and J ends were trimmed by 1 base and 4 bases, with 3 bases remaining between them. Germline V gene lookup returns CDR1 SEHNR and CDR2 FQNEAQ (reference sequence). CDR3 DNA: TGTGCCAGCAGCTTAGAGCCAGATACGCAGTATTTT. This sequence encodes CASSLEPDTQYF.

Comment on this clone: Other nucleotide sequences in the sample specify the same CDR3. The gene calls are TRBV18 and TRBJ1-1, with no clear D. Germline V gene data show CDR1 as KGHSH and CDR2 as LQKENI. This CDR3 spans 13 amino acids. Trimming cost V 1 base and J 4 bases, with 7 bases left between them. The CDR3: CASSPLRGTEAFF. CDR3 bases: TGTGCCAGCTCACCACTACGGGGCACTGAAGCTTTCTTT.

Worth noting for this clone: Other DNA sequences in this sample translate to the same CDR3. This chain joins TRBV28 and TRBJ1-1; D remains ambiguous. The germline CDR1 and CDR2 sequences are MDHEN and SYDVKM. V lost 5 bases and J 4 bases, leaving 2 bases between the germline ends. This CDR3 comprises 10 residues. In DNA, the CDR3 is TGTGCCAGCAGTGGCACTGAAGCTTTCTTT. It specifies CASSGTEAFF.

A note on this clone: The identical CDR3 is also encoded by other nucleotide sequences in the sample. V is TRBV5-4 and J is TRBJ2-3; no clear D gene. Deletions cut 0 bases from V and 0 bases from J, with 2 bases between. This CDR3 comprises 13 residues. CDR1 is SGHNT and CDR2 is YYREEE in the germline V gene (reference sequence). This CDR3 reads CASSLDSTDTQYF. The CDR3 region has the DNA TGTGCCAGCAGCTTGGACAGCACAGATACGCAGTATTTT.

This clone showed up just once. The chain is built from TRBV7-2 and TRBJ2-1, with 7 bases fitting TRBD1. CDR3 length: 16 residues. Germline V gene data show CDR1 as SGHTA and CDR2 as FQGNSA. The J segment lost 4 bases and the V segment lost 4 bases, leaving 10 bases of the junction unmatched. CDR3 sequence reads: CASSWMPGQIYNEQFF. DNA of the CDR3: TGTGCCAGCAGCTGGATGCCGGGACAGATATACAATGAGCAGTTCTTC.